This T cell receptor (beta chain) was captured by sequencing in a study of blood T cell repertoires in COVID-19. The CDR3 is 14 amino acids. The trim removed 4 bases at V and 11 bases at J, leaving 7 bases unmatched. Per the germline V gene, CDR1 is SGHNT and CDR2 is YENEEA. Original methodology: Amplification of reference gene primers was used by the study to estimate nucleated cell counts. Generated by immunoSEQ multiplex PCR, the TCRdb table keeps only in-frame clones and is missing some. V, J and clone size are taken as reported in that table, and D and trimming were inferred from the DNA itself. The sample lists more than 400,000 clones, less than 95% occurring once. Cohort 3 recovered donors had two negative PCRs, clearance, or symptom resolution.

The J gene is TRBJ2-1, the V gene TRBV11-3, with 11 bases identical to TRBD2. This sequence was found in a man younger than 30 who had recovered from COVID-19. Sequencing input: PBMCs or T cells enriched from blood (not recorded which). CDR3 protein: CASSSFSGGAKQFF. CDR3 in DNA: TGTGCCAGCAGCTCTTTTAGCGGGGGGGCCAAGCAGTTCTTC.